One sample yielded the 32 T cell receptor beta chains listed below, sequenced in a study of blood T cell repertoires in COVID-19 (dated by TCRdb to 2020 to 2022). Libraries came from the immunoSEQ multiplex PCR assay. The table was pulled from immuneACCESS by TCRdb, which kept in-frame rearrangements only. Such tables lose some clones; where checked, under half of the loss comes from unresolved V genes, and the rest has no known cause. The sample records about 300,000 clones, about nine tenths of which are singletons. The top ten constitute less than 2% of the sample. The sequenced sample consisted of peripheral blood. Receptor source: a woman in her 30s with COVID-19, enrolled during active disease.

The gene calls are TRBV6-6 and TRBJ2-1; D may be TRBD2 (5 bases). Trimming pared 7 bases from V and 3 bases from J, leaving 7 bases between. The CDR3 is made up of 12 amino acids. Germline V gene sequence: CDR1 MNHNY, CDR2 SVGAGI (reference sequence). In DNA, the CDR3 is TGTGCCAGCAAAGAGGGCTACAATGAGCAGTTCTTC. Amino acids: CASKEGYNEQFF.

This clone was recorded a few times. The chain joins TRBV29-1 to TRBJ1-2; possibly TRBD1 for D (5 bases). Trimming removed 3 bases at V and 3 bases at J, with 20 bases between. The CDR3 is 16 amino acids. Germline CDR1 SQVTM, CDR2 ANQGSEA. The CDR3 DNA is TGCAGCGTTGATTTAGGGGAGGTAGGCGCGCACTATGGCTACACCTTC. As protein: CSVDLGEVGAHYGYTF.

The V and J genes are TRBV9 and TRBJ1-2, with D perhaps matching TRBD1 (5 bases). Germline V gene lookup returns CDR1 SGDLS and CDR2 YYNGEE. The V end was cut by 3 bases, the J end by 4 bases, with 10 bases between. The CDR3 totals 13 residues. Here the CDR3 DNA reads TGTGCCAGCAGCGACGGTAGGGGCTATGGCTACACCTTC. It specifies CASSDGRGYGYTF.

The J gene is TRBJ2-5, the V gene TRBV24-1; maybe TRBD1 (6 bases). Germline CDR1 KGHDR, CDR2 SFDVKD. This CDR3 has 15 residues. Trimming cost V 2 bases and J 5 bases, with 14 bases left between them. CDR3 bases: TGTGCCACCAGTGATTCAGGGGACCCAGGGGAGACCCAGTACTTC. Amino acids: CATSDSGDPGETQYF.

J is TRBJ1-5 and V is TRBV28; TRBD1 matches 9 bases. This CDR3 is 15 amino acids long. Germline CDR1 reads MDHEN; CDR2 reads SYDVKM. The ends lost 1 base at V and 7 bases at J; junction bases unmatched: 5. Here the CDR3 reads CASSLLGQGGQPQHF. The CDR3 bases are TGTGCCAGCAGTTTATTGGGACAGGGTGGCCAGCCCCAGCATTTT.

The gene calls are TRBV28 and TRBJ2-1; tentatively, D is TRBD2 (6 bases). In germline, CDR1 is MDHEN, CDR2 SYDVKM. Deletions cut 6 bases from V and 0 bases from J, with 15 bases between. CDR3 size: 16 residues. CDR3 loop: CASSHRGLSSYNEQFF. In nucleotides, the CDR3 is TGTGCCAGCAGCCACCGGGGGTTGAGCTCCTACAATGAGCAGTTCTTC.

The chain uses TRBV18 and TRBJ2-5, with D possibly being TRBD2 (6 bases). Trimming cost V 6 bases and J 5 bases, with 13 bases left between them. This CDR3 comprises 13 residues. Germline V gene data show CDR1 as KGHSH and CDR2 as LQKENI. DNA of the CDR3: TGTGCCAGCTCGCCGGGGACTCTTGAGACCCAGTACTTC. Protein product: CASSPGTLETQYF.

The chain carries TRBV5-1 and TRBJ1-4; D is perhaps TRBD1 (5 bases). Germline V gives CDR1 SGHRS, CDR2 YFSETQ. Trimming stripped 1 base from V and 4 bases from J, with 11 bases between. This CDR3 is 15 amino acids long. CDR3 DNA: TGCGCCAGCAGCTTGAATGGGGCTGGTAATGAAAAACTGTTTTTT. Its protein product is CASSLNGAGNEKLFF.

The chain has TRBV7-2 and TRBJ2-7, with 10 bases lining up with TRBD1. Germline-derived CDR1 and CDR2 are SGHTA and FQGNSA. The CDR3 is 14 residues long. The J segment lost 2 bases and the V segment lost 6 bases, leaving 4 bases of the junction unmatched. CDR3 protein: CASSRDRGPYEQYV. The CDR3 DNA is TGTGCCAGCAGTCGGGACAGGGGCCCCTACGAGCAGTACGTC.

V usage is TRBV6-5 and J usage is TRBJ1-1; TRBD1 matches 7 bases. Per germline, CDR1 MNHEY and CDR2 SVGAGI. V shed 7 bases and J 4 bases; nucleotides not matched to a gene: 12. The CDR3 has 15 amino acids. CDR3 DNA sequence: TGTGCCAGCAAGCCGAACACAGGGGCGCCCACTGAAGCTTTCTTT. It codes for CASKPNTGAPTEAFF.

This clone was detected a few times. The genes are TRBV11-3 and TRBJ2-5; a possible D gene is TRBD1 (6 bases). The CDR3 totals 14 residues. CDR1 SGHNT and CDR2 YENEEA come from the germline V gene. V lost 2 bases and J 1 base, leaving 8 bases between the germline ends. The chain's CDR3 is CASSLQGIQETQYF. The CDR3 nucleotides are TGTGCCAGCAGCTTACAGGGGATCCAAGAGACCCAGTACTTC.

CDR3 DNA: TGTGCCAGCAGCCGCGGACAGGGGGCTGAAAAACTGTTTTTT. Translating gives CASSRGQGAEKLFF. The chain has TRBV4-2 and TRBJ1-4; 11 bases map to TRBD1. CDR3 length: 14 amino acids. CDR1 is LGHNA and CDR2 is YNFKEQ in the germline V gene. Unmatched junction bases numbered 2, after V lost 4 bases and J lost 7 bases.

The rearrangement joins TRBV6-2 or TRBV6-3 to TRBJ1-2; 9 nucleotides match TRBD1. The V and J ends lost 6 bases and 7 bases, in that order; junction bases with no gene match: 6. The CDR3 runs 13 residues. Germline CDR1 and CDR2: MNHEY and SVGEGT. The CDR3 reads CASSGQGRFGYTF. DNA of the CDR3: TGTGCCAGCAGCGGACAGGGGAGGTTTGGCTACACCTTC.

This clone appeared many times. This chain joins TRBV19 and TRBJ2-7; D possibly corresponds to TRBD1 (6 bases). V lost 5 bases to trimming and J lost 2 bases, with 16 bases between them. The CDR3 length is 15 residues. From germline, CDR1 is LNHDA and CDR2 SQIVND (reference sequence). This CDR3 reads CASSLGQTITYEQYV. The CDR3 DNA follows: TGTGCCAGTAGTCTCGGACAGACGATTACCTACGAGCAGTACGTC.

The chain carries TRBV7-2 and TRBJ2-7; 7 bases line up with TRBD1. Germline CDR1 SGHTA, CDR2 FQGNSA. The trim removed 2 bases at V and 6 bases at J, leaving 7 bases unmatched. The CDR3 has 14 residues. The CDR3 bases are TGTGCCAGCAGCTTAACCGTAGGGGGCGCCGAGCAGTACTTC. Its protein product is CASSLTVGGAEQYF.

The CDR3 DNA reads as TGTGCCAGCAGTTACGGCGGGCAGCCCCAGCATTTT. It translates to CASSYGGQPQHF. This chain uses TRBV6-2 or TRBV6-3 with TRBJ1-5, with D unresolved. The CDR3 length is 12 residues. Trimming shortened V by 2 bases and J by 7 bases, and 6 bases separated the two germline ends. Germline V gene lookup returns CDR1 MNHEY and CDR2 SVGEGT.

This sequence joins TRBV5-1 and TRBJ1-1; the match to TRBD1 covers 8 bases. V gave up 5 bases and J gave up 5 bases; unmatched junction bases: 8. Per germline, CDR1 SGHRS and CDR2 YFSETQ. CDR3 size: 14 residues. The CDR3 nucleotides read TGCGCCAGCAGTACGACAGGGGTTGGGACTGAAGCTTTCTTT. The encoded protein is CASSTTGVGTEAFF.

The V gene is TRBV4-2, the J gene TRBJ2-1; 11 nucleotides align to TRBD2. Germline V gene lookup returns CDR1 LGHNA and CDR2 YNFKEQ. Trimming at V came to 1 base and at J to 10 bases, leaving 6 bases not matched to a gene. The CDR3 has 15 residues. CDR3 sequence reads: CASSQGLAGGQEQFF. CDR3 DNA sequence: TGTGCCAGCAGCCAAGGGCTAGCGGGGGGCCAAGAGCAGTTCTTC.

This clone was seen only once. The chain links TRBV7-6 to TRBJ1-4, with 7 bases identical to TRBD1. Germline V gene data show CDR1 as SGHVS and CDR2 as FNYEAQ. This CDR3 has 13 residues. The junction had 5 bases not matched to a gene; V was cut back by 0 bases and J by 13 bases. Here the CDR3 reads CASSLAPTGRLFF. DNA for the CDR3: TGTGCCAGCAGCTTAGCGCCGACAGGGCGACTGTTTTTT.

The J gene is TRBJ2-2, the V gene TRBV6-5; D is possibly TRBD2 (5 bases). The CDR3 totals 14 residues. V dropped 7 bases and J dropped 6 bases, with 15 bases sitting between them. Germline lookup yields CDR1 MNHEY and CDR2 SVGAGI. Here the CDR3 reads CASKEGGDPGELFF. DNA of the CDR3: TGTGCCAGCAAAGAGGGTGGCGACCCCGGGGAGCTGTTTTTT.

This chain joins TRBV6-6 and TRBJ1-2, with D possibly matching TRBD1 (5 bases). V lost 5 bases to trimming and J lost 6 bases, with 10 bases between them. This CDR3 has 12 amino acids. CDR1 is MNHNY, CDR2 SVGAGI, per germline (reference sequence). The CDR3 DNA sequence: TGTGCCAGCAGTCCCGGGGGGAATGGCTACACCTTC. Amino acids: CASSPGGNGYTF.

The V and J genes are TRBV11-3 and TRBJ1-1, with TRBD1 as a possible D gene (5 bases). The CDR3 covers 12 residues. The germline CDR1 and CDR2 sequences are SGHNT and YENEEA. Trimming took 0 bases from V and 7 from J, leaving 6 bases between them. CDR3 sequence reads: CASSLDTGEAFF. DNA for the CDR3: TGTGCCAGCAGCTTAGATACAGGTGAAGCTTTCTTT.

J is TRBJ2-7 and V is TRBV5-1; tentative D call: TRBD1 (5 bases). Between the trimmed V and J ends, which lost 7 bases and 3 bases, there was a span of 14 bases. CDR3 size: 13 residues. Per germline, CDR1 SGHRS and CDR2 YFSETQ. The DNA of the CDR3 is TGCGCCAGCGGCAAACAGGCTCGCTACGAGCAGTACTTC. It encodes CASGKQARYEQYF.

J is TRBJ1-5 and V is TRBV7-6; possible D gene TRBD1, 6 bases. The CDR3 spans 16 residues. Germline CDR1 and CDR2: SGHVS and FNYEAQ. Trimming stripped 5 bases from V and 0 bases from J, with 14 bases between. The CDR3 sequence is CASSPRTVYSNQPQHF. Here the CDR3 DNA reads TGTGCCAGCAGCCCCCGGACAGTATATAGCAATCAGCCCCAGCATTTT.

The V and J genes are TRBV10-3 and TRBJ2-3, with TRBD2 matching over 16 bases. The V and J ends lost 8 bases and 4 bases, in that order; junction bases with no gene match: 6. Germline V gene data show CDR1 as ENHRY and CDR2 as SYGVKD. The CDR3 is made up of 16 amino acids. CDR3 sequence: CAIGAGTSGGADTQYF. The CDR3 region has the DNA TGTGCCATCGGGGCCGGGACTAGCGGGGGGGCAGATACGCAGTATTTT.

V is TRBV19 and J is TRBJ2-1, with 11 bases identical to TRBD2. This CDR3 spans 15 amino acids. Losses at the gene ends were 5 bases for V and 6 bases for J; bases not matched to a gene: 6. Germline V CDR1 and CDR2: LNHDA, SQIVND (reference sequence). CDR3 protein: CASSWGLAATNEQFF. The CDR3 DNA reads TGTGCCAGTAGTTGGGGACTAGCGGCGACCAATGAGCAGTTCTTC.

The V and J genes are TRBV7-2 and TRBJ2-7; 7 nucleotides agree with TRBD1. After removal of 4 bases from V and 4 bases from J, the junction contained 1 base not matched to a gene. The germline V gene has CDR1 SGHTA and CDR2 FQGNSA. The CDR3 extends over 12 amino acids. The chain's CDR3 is CASSSQGYEQYF. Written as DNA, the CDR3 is TGTGCCAGCAGCTCACAGGGGTACGAGCAGTACTTC.

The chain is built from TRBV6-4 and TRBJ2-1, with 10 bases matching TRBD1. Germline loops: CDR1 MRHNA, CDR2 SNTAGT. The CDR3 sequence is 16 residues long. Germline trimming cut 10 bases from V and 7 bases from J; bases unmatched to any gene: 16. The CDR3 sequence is CAIPGTGEGGRNEQFF. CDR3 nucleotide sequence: TGTGCCATCCCAGGGACAGGGGAAGGTGGTAGGAATGAGCAGTTCTTC.

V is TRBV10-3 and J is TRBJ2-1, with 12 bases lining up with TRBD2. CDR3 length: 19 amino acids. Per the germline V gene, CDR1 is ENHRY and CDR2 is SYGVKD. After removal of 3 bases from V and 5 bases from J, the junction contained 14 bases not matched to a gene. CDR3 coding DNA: TGTGCCATCAGTGAATCTTTACTAGCGGGGGGCGGGAGACACAATGAGCAGTTCTTC. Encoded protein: CAISESLLAGGGRHNEQFF.

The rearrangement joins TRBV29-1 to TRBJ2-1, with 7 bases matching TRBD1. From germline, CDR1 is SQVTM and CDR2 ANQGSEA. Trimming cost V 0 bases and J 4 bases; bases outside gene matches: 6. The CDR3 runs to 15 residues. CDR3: CSVEDMGQTYNEQFF. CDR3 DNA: TGCAGCGTTGAAGATATGGGACAGACGTACAATGAGCAGTTCTTC.

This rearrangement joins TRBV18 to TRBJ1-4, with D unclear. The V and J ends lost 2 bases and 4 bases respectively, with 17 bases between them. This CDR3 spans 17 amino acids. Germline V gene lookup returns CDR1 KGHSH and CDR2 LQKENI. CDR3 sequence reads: CASSPSNRHDYNEKLFF. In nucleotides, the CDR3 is TGTGCCAGCTCACCATCCAACCGACACGACTATAATGAAAAACTGTTTTTT.

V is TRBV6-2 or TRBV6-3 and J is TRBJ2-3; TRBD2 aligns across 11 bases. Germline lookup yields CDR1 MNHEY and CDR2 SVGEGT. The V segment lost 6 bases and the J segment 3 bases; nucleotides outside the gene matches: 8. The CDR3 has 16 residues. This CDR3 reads CASSMTSGEGTDTQYF. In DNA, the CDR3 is TGTGCCAGCAGCATGACTAGCGGGGAAGGTACAGATACGCAGTATTTT.